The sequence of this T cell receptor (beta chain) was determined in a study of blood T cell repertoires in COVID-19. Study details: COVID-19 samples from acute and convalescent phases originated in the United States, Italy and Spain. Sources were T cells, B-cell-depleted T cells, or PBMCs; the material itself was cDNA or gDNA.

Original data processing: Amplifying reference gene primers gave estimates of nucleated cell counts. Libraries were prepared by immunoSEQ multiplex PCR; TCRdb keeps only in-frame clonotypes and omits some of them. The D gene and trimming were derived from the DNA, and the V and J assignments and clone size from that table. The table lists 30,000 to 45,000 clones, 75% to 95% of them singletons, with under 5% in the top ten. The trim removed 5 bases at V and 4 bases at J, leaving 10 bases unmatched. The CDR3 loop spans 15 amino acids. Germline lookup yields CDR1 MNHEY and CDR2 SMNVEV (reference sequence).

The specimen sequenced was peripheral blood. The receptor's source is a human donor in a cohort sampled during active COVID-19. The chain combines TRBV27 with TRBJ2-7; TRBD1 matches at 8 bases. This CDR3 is CASSRTGLLGYEQYF. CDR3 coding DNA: TGTGCCAGCAGTCGGACAGGGTTGCTCGGGTACGAGCAGTACTTC.